Listed here is a single T cell receptor (beta chain). Here immunoSEQ multiplex PCR was the method, and the copy in TCRdb shows in-frame clones only, minus some. Of over a million clones listed, 75% are singletons. This sample is part of a study of shared clonotypes between healthy human individuals. The sample consisted of memory CD4+ T cells sorted from blood. Subset here: CD45RA-negative fraction. The TCR sequence derives from a young man in good health.

CDR3 sequence reads: CASSQIGAEQYF. The CDR3 DNA sequence: TGCGCCAGCAGCCAAATCGGTGCAGAGCAGTACTTC. J is TRBJ2-7 and V is TRBV4-1; D is ambiguous. CDR1 and CDR2 from the germline V gene are MGHRA and YSYEKL. Trimming cost V 2 bases and J 7 bases, with 9 bases left between them. This CDR3 is 12 amino acids long.